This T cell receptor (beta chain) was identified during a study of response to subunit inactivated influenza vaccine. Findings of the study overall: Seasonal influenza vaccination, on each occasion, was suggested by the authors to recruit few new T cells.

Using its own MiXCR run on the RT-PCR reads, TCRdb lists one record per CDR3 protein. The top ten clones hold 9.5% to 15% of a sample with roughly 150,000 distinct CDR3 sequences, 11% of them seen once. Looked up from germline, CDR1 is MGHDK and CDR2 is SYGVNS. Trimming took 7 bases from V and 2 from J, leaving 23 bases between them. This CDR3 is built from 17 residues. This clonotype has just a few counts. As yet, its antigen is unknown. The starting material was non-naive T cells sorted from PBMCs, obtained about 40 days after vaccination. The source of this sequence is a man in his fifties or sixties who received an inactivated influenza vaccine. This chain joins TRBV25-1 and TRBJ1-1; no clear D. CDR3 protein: CASNSPVPGRANTEAFF. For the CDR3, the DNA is TGTGCCAGCAATTCTCCTGTCCCGGGGAGGGCCAACACTGAAGCTTTCTTT.